This entry describes one T cell receptor beta chain. As yet, its antigen is unknown. Compared with germline, one end of the junction differs, possibly owing to a read error. Additional DNA sequences in this sample encode the identical CDR3. This sample is part of a study of cytomegalovirus exposure and HLA in healthy donors. Study-wide points: Productive rates of about 87% or about 30% were seen for most TCR beta V segments in an earlier analysis. A missense DCLRE1C variant was associated with V- and J-gene trimming of TCR beta chains in a later analysis, and an independent cohort replicated the association. Later work found most CMV-associated TCR beta chains apparently HLA-restricted. Researchers counted around 180 TCR beta chains as cytomegalovirus-associated.

The CDR3 extends over 14 amino acids. Germline V CDR1 and CDR2: LNHDA, SQIVND (reference sequence). Both 60 Vbeta primers and 13 Jbeta primers went into the PCR. Libraries were prepared by immunoSEQ multiplex PCR; TCRdb keeps only in-frame clonotypes and omits some of them. The sample consists of about 130,000 clones, over 70% of them appearing once. Sequencing was performed on PBMCs. The sequence derives from a man between 18 and 35 years old in good health and CMV-seropositive. The chain uses TRBV19 and TRBJ1-5, with TRBD1 matching over 9 bases. CDR3 coding DNA: TGTGCCAGTAGTATAACAGGGGGCAACCAGCCCCAGCATTTT. Protein product: CASSITGGNQPQHF.